This T cell receptor beta chain was sequenced for a study of blood T cell repertoires in COVID-19. Across the whole study: Cohort 3 donors were reported recovered after two negative PCRs, clearance, or symptom resolution. Specimens from acute and convalescent COVID-19 originated in the United States, Italy and Spain.

Clones were read by immunoSEQ multiplex PCR, and TCRdb kept only the in-frame ones, dropping some. The sample lists 200,000 to 250,000 clones, roughly nine tenths occurring once. Germline CDR1 and CDR2: SGHTA and FQGTGA. The CDR3 has 14 residues. The V and J ends lost 5 bases and 7 bases respectively, with 14 bases between them. This rearrangement joins TRBV7-3 to TRBJ2-2, with D possibly being TRBD2 (6 bases). The receptor was derived from a woman between 50 and 59 years old in a cohort exposed to, infected with or recovered from COVID-19 (not recorded which). The sequenced sample consisted of PBMCs or T cells enriched from blood (not recorded which). In nucleotides, the CDR3 is TGTGCCAGCAGCCCCGGGCGGGGATACGGGGAGCTGTTTTTT. Translation: CASSPGRGYGELFF.